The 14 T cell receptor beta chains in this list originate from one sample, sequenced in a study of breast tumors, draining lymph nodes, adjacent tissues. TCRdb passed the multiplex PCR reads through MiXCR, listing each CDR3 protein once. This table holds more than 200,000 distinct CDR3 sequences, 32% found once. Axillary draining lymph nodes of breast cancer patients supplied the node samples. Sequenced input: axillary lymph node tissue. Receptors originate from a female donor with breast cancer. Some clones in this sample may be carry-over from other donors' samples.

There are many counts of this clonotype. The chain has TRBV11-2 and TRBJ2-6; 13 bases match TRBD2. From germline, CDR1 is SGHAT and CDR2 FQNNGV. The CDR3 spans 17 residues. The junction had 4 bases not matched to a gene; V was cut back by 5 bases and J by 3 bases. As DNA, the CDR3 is TGTGCCAGCAGCCCCCGGACTAGCGGGAGTGGGGCCAACGTCCTGACTTTC. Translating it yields CASSPRTSGSGANVLTF.

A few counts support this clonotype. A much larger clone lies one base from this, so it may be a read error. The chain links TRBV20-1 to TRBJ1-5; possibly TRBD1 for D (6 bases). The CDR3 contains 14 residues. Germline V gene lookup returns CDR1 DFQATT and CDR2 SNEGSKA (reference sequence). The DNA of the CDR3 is TGCAGTGCTAGACGGGGGGCGAGCAATCCGCCCCAGCATTTT. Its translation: CSARRGASNPPQHF.

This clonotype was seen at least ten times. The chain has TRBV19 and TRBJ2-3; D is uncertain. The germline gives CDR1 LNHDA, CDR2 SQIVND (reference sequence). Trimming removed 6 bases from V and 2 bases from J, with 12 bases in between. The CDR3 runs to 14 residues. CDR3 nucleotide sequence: TGTGCCAGTAGCCCCGCCTTGACCACAGATACGCAGTATTTT. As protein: CASSPALTTDTQYF.

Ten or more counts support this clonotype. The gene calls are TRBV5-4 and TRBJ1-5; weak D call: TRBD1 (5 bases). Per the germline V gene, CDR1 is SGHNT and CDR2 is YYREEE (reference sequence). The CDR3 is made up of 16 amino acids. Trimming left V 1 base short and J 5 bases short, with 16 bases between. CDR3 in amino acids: CASSLIDGGSDQPQHF. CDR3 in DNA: TGTGCCAGCAGCTTGATAGATGGGGGGAGCGATCAGCCCCAGCATTTT.

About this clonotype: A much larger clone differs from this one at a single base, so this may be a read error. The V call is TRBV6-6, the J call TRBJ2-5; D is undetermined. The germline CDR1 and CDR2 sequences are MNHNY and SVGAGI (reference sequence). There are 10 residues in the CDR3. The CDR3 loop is CASRQKTQYF. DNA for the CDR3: TGTGCTAGCCGACAAAAGACCCAGTACTTC.

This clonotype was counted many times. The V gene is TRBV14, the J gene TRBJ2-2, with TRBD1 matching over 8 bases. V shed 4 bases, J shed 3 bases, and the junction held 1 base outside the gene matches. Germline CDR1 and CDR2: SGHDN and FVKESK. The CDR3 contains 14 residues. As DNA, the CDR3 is TGTGCCAGCAGCCGGGACAGGTACACCGGGGAGCTGTTTTTT. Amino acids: CASSRDRYTGELFF.

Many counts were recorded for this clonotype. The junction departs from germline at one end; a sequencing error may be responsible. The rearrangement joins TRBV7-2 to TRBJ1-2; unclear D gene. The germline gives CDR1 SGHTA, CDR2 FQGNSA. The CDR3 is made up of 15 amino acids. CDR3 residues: CASSGGKGIIDGYPF. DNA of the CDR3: TGTGCCAGCAGCGGAGGAAAAGGGATTATCGATGGCTACCCCTTC.

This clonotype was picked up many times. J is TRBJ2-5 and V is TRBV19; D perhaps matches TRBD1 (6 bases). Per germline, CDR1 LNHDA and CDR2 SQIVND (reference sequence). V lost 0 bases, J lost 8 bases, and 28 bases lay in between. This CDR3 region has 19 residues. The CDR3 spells CASSIDGRDTGTSKSTQYF. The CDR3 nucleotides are TGTGCCAGTAGTATAGATGGTAGGGACACTGGGACCTCCAAGAGTACCCAGTACTTC.

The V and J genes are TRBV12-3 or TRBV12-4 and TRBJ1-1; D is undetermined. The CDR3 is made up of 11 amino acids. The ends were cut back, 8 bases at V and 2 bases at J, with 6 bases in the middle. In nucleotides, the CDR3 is TGTGCCAGCGTGGCTAACACTGAAGCTTTCTTT. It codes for CASVANTEAFF.

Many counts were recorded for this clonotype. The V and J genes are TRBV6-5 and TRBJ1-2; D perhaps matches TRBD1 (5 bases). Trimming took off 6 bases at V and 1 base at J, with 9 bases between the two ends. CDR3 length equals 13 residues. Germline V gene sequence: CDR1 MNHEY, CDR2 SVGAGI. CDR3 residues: CASSRQNNYGYTF. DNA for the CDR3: TGTGCCAGCAGCCGACAGAATAACTATGGCTACACCTTC.

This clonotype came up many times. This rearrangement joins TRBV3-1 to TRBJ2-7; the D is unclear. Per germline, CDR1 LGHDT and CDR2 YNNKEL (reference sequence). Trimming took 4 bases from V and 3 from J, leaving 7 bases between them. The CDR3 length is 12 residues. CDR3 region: CASSRVNYEQYF. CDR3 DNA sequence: TGTGCCAGCAGCCGAGTAAACTACGAGCAGTACTTC.

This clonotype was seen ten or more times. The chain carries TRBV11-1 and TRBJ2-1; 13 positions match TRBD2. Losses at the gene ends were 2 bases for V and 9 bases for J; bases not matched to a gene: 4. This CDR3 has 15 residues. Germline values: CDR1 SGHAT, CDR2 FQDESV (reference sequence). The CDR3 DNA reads TGTGCCAGCAGCTTAAGGACTAGCGGGAGTGGTGAGCAGTTCTTC. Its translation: CASSLRTSGSGEQFF.

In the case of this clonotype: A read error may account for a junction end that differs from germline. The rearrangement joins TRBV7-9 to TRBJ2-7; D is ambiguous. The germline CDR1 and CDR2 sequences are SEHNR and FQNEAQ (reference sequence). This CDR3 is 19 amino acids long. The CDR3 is CASSPRTEKAPWSAYEQCF. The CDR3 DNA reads TGTGCCAGCAGCCCTCGGACGGAGAAGGCCCCCTGGAGCGCCTACGAGCAGTGCTTC.

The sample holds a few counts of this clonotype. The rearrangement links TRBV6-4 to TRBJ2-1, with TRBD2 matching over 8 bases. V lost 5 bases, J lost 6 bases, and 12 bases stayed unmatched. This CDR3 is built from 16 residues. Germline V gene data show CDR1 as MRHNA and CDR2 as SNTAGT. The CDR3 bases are TGTGCCAGCAGTCCCCGAGGAGCGGGAGCGGTCAATGAGCAGTTCTTC. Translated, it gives CASSPRGAGAVNEQFF.